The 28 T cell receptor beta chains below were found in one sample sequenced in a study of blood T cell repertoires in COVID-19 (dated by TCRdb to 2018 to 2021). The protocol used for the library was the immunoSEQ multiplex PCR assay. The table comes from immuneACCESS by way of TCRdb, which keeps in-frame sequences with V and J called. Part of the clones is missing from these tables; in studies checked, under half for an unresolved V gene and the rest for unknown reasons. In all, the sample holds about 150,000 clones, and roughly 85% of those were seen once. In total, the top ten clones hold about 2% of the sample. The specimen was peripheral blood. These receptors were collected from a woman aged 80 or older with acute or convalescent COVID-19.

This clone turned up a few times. The CDR3 DNA sequence: TGTGCCAGCAGTGTGGAGAGGGGCAATCAGCCCCAGCATTTT. Protein sequence: CASSVERGNQPQHF. The chain links TRBV2 to TRBJ1-5; no definite D call. Germline CDR1 is SNHLY and CDR2 is FYNNEI. Trimming left V 4 bases short and J 2 bases short, with 9 bases between. The CDR3 extends over 14 amino acids.

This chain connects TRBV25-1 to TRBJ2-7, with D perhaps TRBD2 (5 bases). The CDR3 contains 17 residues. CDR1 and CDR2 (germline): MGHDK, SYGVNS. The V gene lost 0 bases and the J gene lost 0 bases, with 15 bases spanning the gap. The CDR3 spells CASSEYRGSPSSYEQYF. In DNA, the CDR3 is TGTGCCAGCAGTGAATACCGAGGGTCACCGAGCTCCTACGAGCAGTACTTC.

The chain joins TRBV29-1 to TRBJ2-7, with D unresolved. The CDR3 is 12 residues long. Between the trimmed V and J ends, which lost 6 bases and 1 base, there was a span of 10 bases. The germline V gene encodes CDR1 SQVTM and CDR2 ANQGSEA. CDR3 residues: CSVAESSYEQYF. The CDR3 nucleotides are TGCAGCGTCGCTGAGTCTTCCTACGAGCAGTACTTC.

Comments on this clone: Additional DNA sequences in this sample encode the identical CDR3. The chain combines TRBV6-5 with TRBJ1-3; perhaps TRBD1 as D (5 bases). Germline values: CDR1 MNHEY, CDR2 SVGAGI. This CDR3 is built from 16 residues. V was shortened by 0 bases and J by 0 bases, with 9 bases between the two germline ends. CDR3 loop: CASSYSGASSGNTIYF. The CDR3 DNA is TGTGCCAGCAGTTACTCTGGGGCCAGCTCTGGAAACACCATATATTTT.

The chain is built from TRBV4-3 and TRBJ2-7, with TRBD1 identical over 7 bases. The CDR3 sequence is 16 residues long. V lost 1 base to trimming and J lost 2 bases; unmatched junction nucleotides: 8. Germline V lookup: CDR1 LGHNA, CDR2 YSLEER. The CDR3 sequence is CASSQGANRGPYEQYF. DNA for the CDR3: TGCGCCAGCAGCCAAGGAGCGAACAGGGGACCCTACGAGCAGTACTTC.

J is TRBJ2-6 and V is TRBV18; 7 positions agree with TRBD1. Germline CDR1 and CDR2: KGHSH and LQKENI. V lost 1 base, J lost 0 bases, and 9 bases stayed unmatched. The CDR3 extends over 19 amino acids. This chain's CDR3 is CASSPRRRTGISGANVLTF. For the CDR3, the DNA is TGTGCCAGCTCACCACGGAGGAGGACAGGCATCTCTGGGGCCAACGTCCTGACTTTC.

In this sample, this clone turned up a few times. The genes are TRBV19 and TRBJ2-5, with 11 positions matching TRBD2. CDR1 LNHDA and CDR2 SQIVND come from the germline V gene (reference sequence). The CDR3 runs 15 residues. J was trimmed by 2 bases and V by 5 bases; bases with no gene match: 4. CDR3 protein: CASSPGTSGQETQYF. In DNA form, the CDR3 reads TGTGCCAGTAGTCCAGGGACTAGCGGACAAGAGACCCAGTACTTC.

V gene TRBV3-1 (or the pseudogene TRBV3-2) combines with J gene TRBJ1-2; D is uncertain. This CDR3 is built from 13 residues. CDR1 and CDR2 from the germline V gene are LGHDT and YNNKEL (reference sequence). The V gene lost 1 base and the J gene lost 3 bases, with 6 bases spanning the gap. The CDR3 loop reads CASSQASDYGYTF. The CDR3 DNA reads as TGTGCCAGCAGCCAAGCTTCAGACTATGGCTACACCTTC.

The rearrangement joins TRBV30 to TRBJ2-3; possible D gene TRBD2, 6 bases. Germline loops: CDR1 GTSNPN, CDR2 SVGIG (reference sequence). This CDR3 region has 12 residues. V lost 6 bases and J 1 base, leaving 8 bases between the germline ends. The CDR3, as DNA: TGTGCCTGCCCGGGGGGCACAGATACGCAGTATTTT. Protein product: CACPGGTDTQYF.

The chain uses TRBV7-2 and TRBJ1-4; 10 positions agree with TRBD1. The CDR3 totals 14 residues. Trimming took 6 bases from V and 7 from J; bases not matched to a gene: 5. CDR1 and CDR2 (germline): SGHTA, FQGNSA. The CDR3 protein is CASRRTGGPEKLFF. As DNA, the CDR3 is TGTGCCAGCAGACGGACAGGGGGACCTGAAAAACTGTTTTTT. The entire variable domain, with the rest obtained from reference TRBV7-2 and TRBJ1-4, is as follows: GAGVSQSPSNKVTEKGKDVELRCDPISGHTALYWYRQSLGQGLEFLIYFQGNSAPDKSGLPSDRFSAERTGGSVSTLTIQRTQQEDSAVYLCASRRTGGPEKLFFGSGTQLSVL.

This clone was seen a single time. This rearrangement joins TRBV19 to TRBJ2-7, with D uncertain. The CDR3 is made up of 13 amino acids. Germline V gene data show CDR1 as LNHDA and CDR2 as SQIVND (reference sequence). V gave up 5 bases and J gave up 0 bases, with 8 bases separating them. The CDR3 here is CASSVLLSYEQYF. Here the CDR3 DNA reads TGTGCCAGTAGTGTCTTACTCTCCTACGAGCAGTACTTC.

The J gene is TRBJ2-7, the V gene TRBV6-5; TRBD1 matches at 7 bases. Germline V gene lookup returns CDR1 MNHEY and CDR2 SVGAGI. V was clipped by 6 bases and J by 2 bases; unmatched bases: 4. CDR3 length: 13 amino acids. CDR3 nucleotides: TGTGCCAGCAGGCGGACAGGCGCCTACGAGCAGTACTTC. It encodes CASRRTGAYEQYF.

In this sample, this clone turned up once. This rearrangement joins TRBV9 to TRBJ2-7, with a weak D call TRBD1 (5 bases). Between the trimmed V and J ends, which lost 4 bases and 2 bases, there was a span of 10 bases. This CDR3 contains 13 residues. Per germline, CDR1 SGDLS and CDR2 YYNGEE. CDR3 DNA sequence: TGTGCCAGCAGCCCCTCGGACACCTACGAGCAGTACTTC. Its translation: CASSPSDTYEQYF.

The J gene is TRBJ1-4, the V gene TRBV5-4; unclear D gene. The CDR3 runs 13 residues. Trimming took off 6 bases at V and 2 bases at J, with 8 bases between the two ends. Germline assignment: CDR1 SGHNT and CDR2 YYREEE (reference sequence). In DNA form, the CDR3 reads TGTGCCAGCACGGGTGGGACTAATGAAAAACTGTTTTTT. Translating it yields CASTGGTNEKLFF.

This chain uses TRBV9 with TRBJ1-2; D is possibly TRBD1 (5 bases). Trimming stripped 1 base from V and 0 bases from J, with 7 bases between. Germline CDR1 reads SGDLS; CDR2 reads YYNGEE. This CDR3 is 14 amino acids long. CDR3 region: CASSVRGANYGYTF. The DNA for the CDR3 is TGTGCCAGCAGCGTACGGGGGGCTAACTATGGCTACACCTTC.

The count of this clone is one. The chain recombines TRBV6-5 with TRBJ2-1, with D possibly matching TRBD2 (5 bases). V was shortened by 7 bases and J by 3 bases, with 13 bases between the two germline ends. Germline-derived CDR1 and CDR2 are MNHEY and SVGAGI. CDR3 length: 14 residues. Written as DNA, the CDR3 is TGTGCCAGCACCGGGGAGCCTATCTACAATGAGCAGTTCTTC. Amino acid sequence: CASTGEPIYNEQFF.

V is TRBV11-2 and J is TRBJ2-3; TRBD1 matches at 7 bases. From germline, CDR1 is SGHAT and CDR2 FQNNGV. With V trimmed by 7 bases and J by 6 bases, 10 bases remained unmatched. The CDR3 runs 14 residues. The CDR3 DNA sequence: TGTGCCAGCAATTGGGACAGCCGCGGGGATACGCAGTATTTT. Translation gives CASNWDSRGDTQYF.

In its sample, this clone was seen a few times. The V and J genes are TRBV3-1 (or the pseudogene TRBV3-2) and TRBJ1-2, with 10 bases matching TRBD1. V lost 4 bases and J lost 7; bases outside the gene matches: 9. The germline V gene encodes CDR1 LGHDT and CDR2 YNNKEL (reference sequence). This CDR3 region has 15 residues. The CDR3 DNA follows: TGTGCCAGCAGCCTGAGGACAGGGGGTACCTTTGGCTACACCTTC. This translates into CASSLRTGGTFGYTF.

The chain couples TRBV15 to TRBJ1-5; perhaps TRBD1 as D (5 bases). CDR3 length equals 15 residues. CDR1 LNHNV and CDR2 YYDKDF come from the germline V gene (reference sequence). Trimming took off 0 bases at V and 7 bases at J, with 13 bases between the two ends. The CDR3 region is CATSRDDQGFQPQHF. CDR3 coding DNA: TGTGCCACCAGCAGAGATGATCAGGGATTCCAGCCCCAGCATTTT.

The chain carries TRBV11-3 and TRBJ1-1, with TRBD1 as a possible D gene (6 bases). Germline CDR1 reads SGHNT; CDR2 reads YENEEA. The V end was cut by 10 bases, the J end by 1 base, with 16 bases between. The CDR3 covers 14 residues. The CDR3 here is CAIFPKGENTEAFF. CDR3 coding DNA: TGTGCCATCTTTCCCAAGGGGGAGAACACTGAAGCTTTCTTT. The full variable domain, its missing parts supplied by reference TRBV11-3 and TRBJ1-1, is EAGVVQSPRYKIIEKKQPVAFWCNPISGHNTLYWYLQNLGQGPELLIRYENEEAVDDSQLPKDRFSAERLKGVDSTLKIQPAELGDSAVYLCAIFPKGENTEAFFGQGTRLTVV.

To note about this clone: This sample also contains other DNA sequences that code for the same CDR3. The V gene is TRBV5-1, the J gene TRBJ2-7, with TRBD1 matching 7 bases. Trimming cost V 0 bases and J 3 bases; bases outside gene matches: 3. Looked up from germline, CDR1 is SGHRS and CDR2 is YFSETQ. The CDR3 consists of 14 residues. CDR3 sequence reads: CASSLGDSFYEQYF. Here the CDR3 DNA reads TGCGCCAGCAGCTTGGGGGACAGCTTCTACGAGCAGTACTTC.

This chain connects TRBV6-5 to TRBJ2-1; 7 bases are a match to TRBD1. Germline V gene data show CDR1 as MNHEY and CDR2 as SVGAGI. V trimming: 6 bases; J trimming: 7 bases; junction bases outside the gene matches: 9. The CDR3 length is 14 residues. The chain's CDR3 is CASSTGTAGNEQFF. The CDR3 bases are TGTGCCAGCAGCACCGGGACAGCCGGGAATGAGCAGTTCTTC.

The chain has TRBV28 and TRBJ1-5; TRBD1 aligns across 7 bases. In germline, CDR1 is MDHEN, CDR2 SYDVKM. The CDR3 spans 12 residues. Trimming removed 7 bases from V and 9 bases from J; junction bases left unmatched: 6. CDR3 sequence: CASNNRQGPQHF. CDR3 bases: TGTGCCAGCAACAACAGACAGGGGCCCCAGCATTTT.

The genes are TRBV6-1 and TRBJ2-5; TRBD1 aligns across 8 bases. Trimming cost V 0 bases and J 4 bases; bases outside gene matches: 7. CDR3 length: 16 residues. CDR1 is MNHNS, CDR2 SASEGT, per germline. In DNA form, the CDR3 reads TGTGCCAGCAGTGAAGCTGGAGGGACAGGTATAGAGACCCAGTACTTC. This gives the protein CASSEAGGTGIETQYF.

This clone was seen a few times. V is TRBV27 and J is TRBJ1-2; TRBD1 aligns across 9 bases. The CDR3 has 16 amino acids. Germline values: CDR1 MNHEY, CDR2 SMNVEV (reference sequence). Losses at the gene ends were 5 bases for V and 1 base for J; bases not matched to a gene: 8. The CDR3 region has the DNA TGTGCCAGCAGTCCACAGGGGGCGTTGGGTAACTATGGCTACACCTTC. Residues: CASSPQGALGNYGYTF.

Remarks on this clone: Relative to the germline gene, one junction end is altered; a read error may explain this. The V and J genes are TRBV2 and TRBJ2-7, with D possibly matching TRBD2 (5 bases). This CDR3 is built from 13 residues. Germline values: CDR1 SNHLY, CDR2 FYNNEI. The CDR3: CASSELQVEAPNF. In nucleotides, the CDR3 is TGTGCCAGCAGTGAATTGCAGGTGGAGGCCCCTAACTTC.

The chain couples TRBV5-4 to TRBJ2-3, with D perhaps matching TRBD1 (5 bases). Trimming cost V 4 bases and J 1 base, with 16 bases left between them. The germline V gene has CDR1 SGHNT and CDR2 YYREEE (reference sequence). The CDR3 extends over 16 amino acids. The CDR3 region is CASSKGRQARTDTQYF. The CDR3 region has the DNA TGTGCCAGCAGCAAGGGGCGTCAGGCCCGCACAGATACGCAGTATTTT.

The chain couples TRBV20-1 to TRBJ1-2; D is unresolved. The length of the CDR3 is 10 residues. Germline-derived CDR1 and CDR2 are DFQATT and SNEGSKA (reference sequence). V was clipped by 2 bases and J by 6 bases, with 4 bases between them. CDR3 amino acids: CSARSDGYTF. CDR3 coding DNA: TGCAGTGCTAGATCTGATGGCTACACCTTC.